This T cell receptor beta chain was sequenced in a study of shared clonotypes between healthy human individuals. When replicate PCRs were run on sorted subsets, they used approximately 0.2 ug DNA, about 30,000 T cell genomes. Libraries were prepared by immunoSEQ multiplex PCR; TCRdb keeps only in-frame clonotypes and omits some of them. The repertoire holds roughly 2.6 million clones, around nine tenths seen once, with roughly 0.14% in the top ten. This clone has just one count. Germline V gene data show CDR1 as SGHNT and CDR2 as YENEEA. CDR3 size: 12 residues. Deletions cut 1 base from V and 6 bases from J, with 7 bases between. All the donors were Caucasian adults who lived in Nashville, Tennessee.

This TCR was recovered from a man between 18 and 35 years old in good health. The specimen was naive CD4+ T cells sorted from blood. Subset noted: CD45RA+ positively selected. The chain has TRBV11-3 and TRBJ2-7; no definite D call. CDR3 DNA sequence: TGTGCCAGCAGCTTAGGAGAGCGCGAGCAGTACTTC. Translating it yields CASSLGEREQYF. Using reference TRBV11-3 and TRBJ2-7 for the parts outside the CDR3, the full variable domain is EAGVVQSPRYKIIEKKQPVAFWCNPISGHNTLYWYLQNLGQGPELLIRYENEEAVDDSQLPKDRFSAERLKGVDSTLKIQPAELGDSAVYLCASSLGEREQYFGPGTRLTVT.